These 32 T cell receptor beta chains were all obtained from the same sample, sequenced in a study of blood T cell repertoires in COVID-19. The assay was immunoSEQ multiplex PCR, and TCRdb's table has in-frame clones only and misses some. The sample lists over 150,000 clones; around 80% were seen once. The sample was peripheral blood. The receptors derive from a human donor in a cohort sampled during active COVID-19.

The chain couples TRBV2 to TRBJ1-2; unclear D gene. V gave up 6 bases and J gave up 5 bases, with 7 bases separating them. The CDR3 is made up of 11 amino acids. Germline V lookup: CDR1 SNHLY, CDR2 FYNNEI. The CDR3 loop reads CASREEYGYTF. The CDR3 nucleotides are TGTGCCAGCAGGGAGGAGTATGGCTACACCTTC.

The chain combines TRBV14 with TRBJ1-1, with a possible D match to TRBD1 (6 bases). This CDR3 is built from 14 residues. V was cut by 3 bases and J by 1 base, with 9 bases left in between. Germline V gene lookup returns CDR1 SGHDN and CDR2 FVKESK. In nucleotides, the CDR3 is TGTGCCAGCAGCCATTGGGACACGAACACTGAAGCTTTCTTT. It specifies CASSHWDTNTEAFF.

V gene TRBV11-2 combines with J gene TRBJ2-3; TRBD2 aligns across 7 bases. This CDR3 region has 13 residues. The germline V gene encodes CDR1 SGHAT and CDR2 FQNNGV. V shed 5 bases and J 6 bases; nucleotides not matched to a gene: 5. The CDR3 DNA follows: TGTGCCAGCAGCCGCAACGGGGGGGATACGCAGTATTTT. It translates to CASSRNGGDTQYF.

V and J are TRBV4-1 and TRBJ1-6, with 9 bases aligning to TRBD1. Germline loops: CDR1 MGHRA, CDR2 YSYEKL. The CDR3 loop spans 15 amino acids. V shed 4 bases, J shed 5 bases, and the junction held 3 bases outside the gene matches. The CDR3 sequence: CASSLRDRDNSPLHF. The CDR3 DNA is TGCGCCAGCAGCCTCCGGGACAGGGATAATTCACCCCTCCACTTT.

This chain joins TRBV9 and TRBJ2-3; TRBD1 matches 7 bases. Germline V gene data show CDR1 as SGDLS and CDR2 as YYNGEE. V dropped 4 bases and J dropped 0; count of bases not matched to a gene: 8. The CDR3 has 16 residues. As DNA, the CDR3 is TGTGCCAGCAGCCCAAGGTTACAGGGGAGCACAGATACGCAGTATTTT. This encodes CASSPRLQGSTDTQYF.

This chain uses TRBV25-1 with TRBJ2-2, with a possible D match to TRBD1 (5 bases). This CDR3 is built from 16 residues. The V gene's germline CDR1 is MGHDK and CDR2 SYGVNS. V lost 6 bases and J 5 bases, leaving 19 bases between the germline ends. Here the CDR3 reads CASSQRQTGWTGELFF. In nucleotides, the CDR3 is TGTGCCAGCAGCCAAAGACAGACGGGTTGGACCGGGGAGCTGTTTTTT.

This chain uses TRBV25-1 with TRBJ2-7; perhaps TRBD2 as D (5 bases). Germline loops: CDR1 MGHDK, CDR2 SYGVNS. Trimming took 1 base from V and 7 from J, leaving 11 bases between them. The CDR3 is 13 amino acids. The DNA of the CDR3 is TGTGCCAGCAGTGAATTGACGGGCGGGGAGCAGTACTTC. Its translation: CASSELTGGEQYF.

The chain has TRBV10-2 and TRBJ2-7; tentatively, D is TRBD1 (6 bases). Germline CDR1 reads WSHSY; CDR2 reads SAAADI. Trimming stripped 3 bases from V and 1 base from J, with 16 bases between. CDR3 length: 16 amino acids. The CDR3 DNA reads TGCGCCAGCAGTGACCCAGGGGAAGCACGGTCCTACGAGCAGTACTTC. This codes for CASSDPGEARSYEQYF.

The chain joins TRBV2 to TRBJ1-5; 7 nucleotides agree with TRBD1. V gave up 5 bases and J gave up 4 bases; unmatched junction bases: 14. The length of the CDR3 is 17 residues. CDR1 SNHLY and CDR2 FYNNEI come from the germline V gene. CDR3 residues: CASSLTPGQKVNQPQHF. CDR3 bases: TGTGCCAGCAGTCTTACTCCGGGACAGAAAGTTAATCAGCCCCAGCATTTT.

This clone occurred once. The V call is TRBV19, the J call TRBJ2-1, with TRBD1 matching 8 bases. V lost 6 bases and J lost 3; bases outside the gene matches: 7. Per germline, CDR1 LNHDA and CDR2 SQIVND (reference sequence). CDR3 length: 15 amino acids. The CDR3: CASRPTGGLYNEQFF. The CDR3 DNA follows: TGTGCCAGTAGACCCACAGGGGGTCTCTACAATGAGCAGTTCTTC.

This chain uses TRBV5-8 with TRBJ2-5; possibly TRBD2 for D (6 bases). CDR1 is SGHTS and CDR2 is YDEGEE in the germline V gene. V was shortened by 0 bases and J by 4 bases, with 16 bases between the two germline ends. The CDR3 covers 16 residues. CDR3 protein: CASSLGKGLLGETQYF. CDR3 sequence (DNA): TGTGCCAGCAGCTTGGGGAAGGGACTCCTAGGAGAGACCCAGTACTTC.

The gene calls are TRBV25-1 and TRBJ1-4; D is ambiguous. CDR1 is MGHDK, CDR2 SYGVNS, per germline. The CDR3 has 11 amino acids. Trimming removed 6 bases at V and 7 bases at J, with 6 bases between. This CDR3 is CASRTGEKLFF. CDR3 coding DNA: TGTGCCAGCAGGACGGGTGAAAAACTGTTTTTT.

V gene TRBV28 combines with J gene TRBJ1-3; D uncertain. V was pared by 9 bases and J by 1 base, with 13 bases between. Looked up from germline, CDR1 is MDHEN and CDR2 is SYDVKM. The CDR3 has 14 amino acids. The chain's CDR3 is CASALQPSGNTIYF. CDR3 nucleotide sequence: TGTGCCAGTGCGCTACAGCCTTCTGGAAACACCATATATTTT.

The gene calls are TRBV20-1 and TRBJ2-1, with 8 bases fitting TRBD2. The CDR3 has 16 residues. The junction had 14 bases not matched to a gene; V was cut back by 3 bases and J by 7 bases. Germline assignment: CDR1 DFQATT and CDR2 SNEGSKA (reference sequence). CDR3 residues: CSASAREVGSFNEQFF. CDR3 in DNA: TGCAGTGCTAGTGCGCGGGAGGTCGGTTCATTTAATGAGCAGTTCTTC.

The V gene is TRBV28, the J gene TRBJ2-7, with D possibly matching TRBD2 (6 bases). The CDR3 loop spans 14 amino acids. V was trimmed by 2 bases and J by 0 bases, leaving 8 bases between them. Germline V gives CDR1 MDHEN, CDR2 SYDVKM. The CDR3 region has the DNA TGTGCCAGCAGTTTAGCGGGAACCTCCTACGAGCAGTACTTC. Amino acids: CASSLAGTSYEQYF.

This chain joins TRBV5-6 and TRBJ1-2; 12 nucleotides align to TRBD1. Unmatched junction bases numbered 6, after V lost 4 bases and J lost 8 bases. In germline, CDR1 is SGHDT, CDR2 YYEEEE. The CDR3 runs 14 residues. CDR3 loop: CASSLGQGAKGYTF. The DNA of the CDR3 is TGTGCCAGCAGCCTGGGACAGGGGGCAAAGGGCTACACCTTC. The full variable domain, its missing parts supplied by reference TRBV5-6 and TRBJ1-2, is DAGVTQSPTHLIKTRGQQVTLRCSPKSGHDTVSWYQQALGQGPQFIFQYYEEEERQRGNFPDRFSGHQFPNYSSELNVNALLLGDSALYLCASSLGQGAKGYTFGSGTRLTVV.

V gene TRBV2 combines with J gene TRBJ2-7; a possible D gene is TRBD2 (5 bases). The CDR3 runs 13 residues. With 8 bases removed from V and 3 bases from J, the gap between germline ends came to 14 bases. CDR1 is SNHLY, CDR2 FYNNEI, per germline. CDR3 DNA sequence: TGTGCCAGCGTCAATTCGGCGGGCTACGAGCAGTACTTC. This translates into CASVNSAGYEQYF.

The table lists this clone with a count of one. This chain connects TRBV19 to TRBJ2-1; weak D call: TRBD1 (6 bases). The CDR3 contains 14 residues. The ends were cut back, 3 bases at V and 4 bases at J, with 10 bases in the middle. Germline V gene lookup returns CDR1 LNHDA and CDR2 SQIVND (reference sequence). CDR3 DNA sequence: TGTGCCAGTAGTATCCCGACAGGTTACAATGAGCAGTTCTTC. The encoded protein is CASSIPTGYNEQFF.

This chain joins TRBV28 and TRBJ1-6, with D perhaps TRBD1 (5 bases). This CDR3 region has 14 residues. The germline V gene encodes CDR1 MDHEN and CDR2 SYDVKM. The V end was cut by 5 bases, the J end by 6 bases, with 11 bases between. For the CDR3, the DNA is TGTGCCAGCAGTACCGACAGCTTTAATTCACCCCTCCACTTT. Residues: CASSTDSFNSPLHF. Together with reference TRBV28 and TRBJ1-6, the CDR3 gives the full variable domain: DVKVTQSSRYLVKRTGEKVFLECVQDMDHENMFWYRQDPGLGLRLIYFSYDVKMKEKGDIPEGYSVSREKKERFSLILESASTNQTSMYLCASSTDSFNSPLHFGNGTRLTVT.

The chain uses TRBV10-3 and TRBJ2-1, with 8 bases matching TRBD1. Germline CDR1 reads ENHRY; CDR2 reads SYGVKD. Trimming removed 2 bases from V and 1 base from J; junction bases left unmatched: 1. The CDR3 is made up of 15 amino acids. CDR3: CAISEGQGSYNEQFF. In DNA form, the CDR3 reads TGTGCCATCAGTGAGGGACAGGGATCCTACAATGAGCAGTTCTTC.

The CDR3 region is CASMPSGGAPLHF. CDR3 coding DNA: TGTGCCAGCATGCCCTCGGGGGGGGCACCCCTCCACTTT. The chain carries TRBV28 and TRBJ1-6; perhaps TRBD1 as D (5 bases). Looked up from germline, CDR1 is MDHEN and CDR2 is SYDVKM. V gave up 7 bases and J gave up 11 bases, with 15 bases separating them. The CDR3 runs 13 residues.

The chain has TRBV30 and TRBJ1-3; D might be TRBD1 (5 bases). This CDR3 comprises 14 residues. The germline V gene has CDR1 GTSNPN and CDR2 SVGIG (reference sequence). The ends were cut back, 2 bases at V and 1 base at J, with 9 bases in the middle. The CDR3 region is CAWSLPGSGNTIYF. CDR3 nucleotides: TGTGCCTGGAGTTTGCCAGGGTCTGGAAACACCATATATTTT.

The rearrangement uses TRBV10-2 and TRBJ2-3; 10 positions match TRBD2. Germline V CDR1 and CDR2: WSHSY, SAAADI. V was pared by 6 bases and J by 11 bases, with 8 bases of the junction left unmatched. The CDR3 has 13 residues. In DNA form, the CDR3 reads TGCGCCAGCAGGTCGGGACTAGCGCAGGGGCAGTATTTT. This translates into CASRSGLAQGQYF.

As for this clone: The sample has other DNA sequences that encode this CDR3 too. The chain has TRBV14 and TRBJ2-5, with 9 bases that match TRBD1. The CDR3 spans 14 residues. Trimming took 2 bases from V and 5 from J; bases not matched to a gene: 3. Germline V gives CDR1 SGHDN, CDR2 FVKESK. The CDR3, as DNA: TGTGCCAGCAGCCAAAACAGGGGGCAGGAGACCCAGTACTTC. It is translated as CASSQNRGQETQYF.

The chain is built from TRBV7-2 and TRBJ2-1; the D gene is possibly TRBD2 (6 bases). Germline loops: CDR1 SGHTA, CDR2 FQGNSA. Deletions cut 2 bases from V and 2 bases from J, with 16 bases between. The CDR3 spans 17 residues. CDR3 DNA sequence: TGTGCCAGCAGCTTAAGCTTTAGCGGATCAGCCTACAATGAGCAGTTCTTC. Translated: CASSLSFSGSAYNEQFF.

CDR3 bases: TGCGCCAGCAGCGTATATGCCGTGGAGGAGCAGTTCTTC. It encodes CASSVYAVEEQFF. The V call is TRBV5-1, the J call TRBJ2-1; no clear D. In germline, CDR1 is SGHRS, CDR2 YFSETQ. The CDR3 sequence is 13 residues long. V was clipped by 4 bases and J by 10 bases, with 15 bases between them. Drawing the rest from reference TRBV5-1 and TRBJ2-1, the complete variable domain is KAGVTQTPRYLIKTRGQQVTLSCSPISGHRSVSWYQQTPGQGLQFLFEYFSETQRNKGNFPGRFSGRQFSNSRSEMNVSTLELGDSALYLCASSVYAVEEQFFGPGTRLTVL.

V gene TRBV5-1 combines with J gene TRBJ2-7; the match to TRBD2 covers 12 bases. This CDR3 has 18 amino acids. In germline, CDR1 is SGHRS, CDR2 YFSETQ. J lost 4 bases, V lost 4 bases, and 15 bases had no gene match. CDR3 residues: CASSRRLAGESPFYEQYF. CDR3 bases: TGCGCCAGCAGCCGTAGACTAGCGGGGGAGTCGCCCTTTTACGAGCAGTACTTC.

The rearrangement uses TRBV4-1 and TRBJ1-2, with D perhaps matching TRBD1 (5 bases). This CDR3 is 13 amino acids long. The germline V and J ends were trimmed by 6 bases and 7 bases, with 15 bases remaining between them. Germline CDR1 reads MGHRA; CDR2 reads YSYEKL. The CDR3 protein is CASRTSGGGGYTF. CDR3 DNA: TGCGCCAGCAGGACGTCGGGGGGTGGTGGCTACACCTTC.

The V and J genes are TRBV29-1 and TRBJ1-2; TRBD1 agrees at 8 bases. This CDR3 contains 14 residues. V shed 6 bases, J shed 2 bases, and the junction held 8 bases outside the gene matches. Germline V CDR1 and CDR2: SQVTM, ANQGSEA. The CDR3 sequence: CSVSSGGSNYGYTF. The CDR3 bases are TGCAGCGTAAGCTCAGGGGGCTCGAACTATGGCTACACCTTC. Supplemented by reference TRBV29-1 and TRBJ1-2, the full variable domain reads SAVISQKPSRDICQRGTSLTIQCQVDSQVTMMFWYRQQPGQSLTLIATANQGSEATYESGFVIDKFPISRPNLTFSTLTVSNMSPEDSSIYLCSVSSGGSNYGYTFGSGTRLTVV.

This chain links TRBV11-1 with TRBJ2-7; D perhaps matches TRBD1 (6 bases). CDR1 is SGHAT, CDR2 FQDESV, per germline (reference sequence). The CDR3 sequence is 15 residues long. The V and J ends lost 3 bases and 2 bases respectively, with 14 bases between them. The CDR3 DNA reads TGTGCCAGCAGCTTGAAATGGGGGCCAACCTACGAGCAGTACTTC. Translating it yields CASSLKWGPTYEQYF. Filled out from reference TRBV11-1 and TRBJ2-7, the complete variable domain reads EAEVAQSPRYKITEKSQAVAFWCDPISGHATLYWYRQILGQGPELLVQFQDESVVDDSQLPKDRFSAERLKGVDSTLKIQPAELGDSAMYLCASSLKWGPTYEQYFGPGTRLTVT.

This clone was found a few times. V usage is TRBV6-5 and J usage is TRBJ1-5; D is undetermined. Trimming shortened V by 8 bases and J by 1 base, and 12 bases separated the two germline ends. The germline CDR1 and CDR2 sequences are MNHEY and SVGAGI. The CDR3 extends over 14 amino acids. Here the CDR3 DNA reads TGTGCCAGCGCCTCTGTGAGGAGCAATCAGCCCCAGCATTTT. This encodes CASASVRSNQPQHF.

The chain joins TRBV30 to TRBJ1-5; D possibly corresponds to TRBD1 (5 bases). CDR3 length: 15 residues. Deletions cut 0 bases from V and 7 bases from J, with 16 bases between. CDR1 and CDR2 from the germline V gene are GTSNPN and SVGIG (reference sequence). The CDR3 DNA reads TGTGCCTGGAGTGTACTTGGATTTGGGGGGCAGCCCCAGCATTTT. Translating it yields CAWSVLGFGGQPQHF.